The 9 T cell receptor beta chains presented below share a single source sample, sequenced in a study of cytomegalovirus exposure and HLA in healthy donors. Researchers ran the PCR with 60 Vbeta and 13 Jbeta primers. Produced via immunoSEQ multiplex PCR; TCRdb's table is partial and in-frame only. The sample yields about 120,000 clones, 60% to 75% seen once. The specimen was PBMCs. Receptors were obtained from a woman in her forties in good health and CMV-seropositive.

This clone was counted between two and nine times. Written as DNA, the CDR3 is TGTGCCAGCAGTTACTCGCCCCGGTTCTCTGGAAACACCATATATTTT. This sequence encodes CASSYSPRFSGNTIYF. This sequence joins TRBV6-5 and TRBJ1-3; D gene ambiguous. The CDR3 totals 16 residues. Between the trimmed V and J ends, which lost 0 bases and 0 bases, there was a span of 9 bases. Per the germline V gene, CDR1 is MNHEY and CDR2 is SVGAGI.

The chain carries TRBV7-2 and TRBJ2-1; 9 bases align to TRBD2. The J segment lost 6 bases and the V segment lost 2 bases, leaving 8 bases of the junction unmatched. The CDR3 is 16 residues long. Germline V gene data show CDR1 as SGHTA and CDR2 as FQGNSA. In DNA form, the CDR3 reads TGTGCCAGCAGCTTAAACGGCGGGGGGGCCTCCAATGAGCAGTTCTTC. It specifies CASSLNGGGASNEQFF.

The chain links TRBV12-5 to TRBJ2-7; D not resolved. CDR1 is LGHNT and CDR2 is FRNRAP in the germline V gene. The CDR3 is made up of 11 amino acids. Trimming pared 5 bases from V and 2 bases from J, leaving 4 bases between. CDR3 DNA: TGTGCTAGTGGTCCCGCCTACGAGCAGTACTTC. Protein product: CASGPAYEQYF.

This chain uses TRBV19 with TRBJ2-7; 7 bases are shared with TRBD1. Germline lookup yields CDR1 LNHDA and CDR2 SQIVND (reference sequence). The ends lost 7 bases at V and 5 bases at J; junction bases unmatched: 20. This CDR3 is built from 17 residues. The CDR3 protein is CASKKEVSGQVPDEQYF. The CDR3 nucleotides are TGTGCCAGTAAGAAAGAGGTGTCAGGACAGGTCCCCGACGAGCAGTACTTC.

V usage is TRBV2 and J usage is TRBJ1-3; 9 positions agree with TRBD1. Germline values: CDR1 SNHLY, CDR2 FYNNEI. The CDR3 is 14 amino acids. With V trimmed by 6 bases and J by 9 bases, 9 bases remained unmatched. CDR3 DNA: TGTGCCAGCAGCCGGACAGGGGTTGAGGGCACCATATATTTT. Residues: CASSRTGVEGTIYF.

This clone was counted between two and nine times. The chain has TRBV7-2 and TRBJ1-1; D perhaps matches TRBD1 (6 bases). CDR3 length: 16 amino acids. The V end lost 5 bases, the J end lost 1 base, and 17 bases lay between the germline ends. Germline CDR1 SGHTA, CDR2 FQGNSA. The CDR3 DNA sequence: TGTGCCAGCAGCCCTCCGGACAGCCCTGGGAACACTGAAGCTTTCTTT. Encoded protein: CASSPPDSPGNTEAFF.

This clone was seen once. The gene calls are TRBV15 and TRBJ1-2, with D perhaps matching TRBD1 (5 bases). The V gene lost 5 bases and the J gene lost 4 bases, with 17 bases spanning the gap. CDR1 is LNHNV and CDR2 is YYDKDF in the germline V gene (reference sequence). The CDR3 extends over 15 amino acids. The CDR3 spells CATSGHSGYSYGYTF. Written as DNA, the CDR3 is TGTGCCACCAGCGGACACTCGGGTTATTCCTATGGCTACACCTTC.

CDR3 in amino acids: CASSQDRVWDQPQHF. The CDR3 DNA reads as TGCGCCAGCAGCCAAGACAGGGTTTGGGATCAGCCCCAGCATTTT. This chain uses TRBV4-3 with TRBJ1-5; D perhaps matches TRBD1 (5 bases). The CDR3 totals 15 residues. Germline CDR1 LGHNA, CDR2 YSLEER. The germline V and J ends were trimmed by 0 bases and 5 bases, with 11 bases remaining between them.

The genes are TRBV7-3 and TRBJ2-1; D may be TRBD1 (5 bases). Per the germline V gene, CDR1 is SGHTA and CDR2 is FQGTGA. V was shortened by 3 bases and J by 6 bases, with 9 bases between the two germline ends. The CDR3 extends over 13 amino acids. CDR3 DNA sequence: TGTGCCAGCAGCTTTCAGCAGGGCAATGAGCAGTTCTTC. Protein product: CASSFQQGNEQFF.